This TCR beta chain was identified during a study of blood T cell repertoires in COVID-19. For the study at large: From the United States, Italy and Spain came samples of acute and convalescent COVID-19. Nucleic acid was either cDNA or gDNA, and it came from T cells, B-cell-depleted T cells, or PBMCs.

Authors' methods: Reference gene primer amplification gave nucleated cell count estimates. Using immunoSEQ multiplex PCR, the repertoire was profiled, and TCRdb retains in-frame clones only, with some absent. The V and J calls and clone size come from that table; D and trimming were worked out from the DNA. The sample lists roughly 220,000 clones, approximately 83% occurring once. Sequenced sample: peripheral blood. The sequence derives from a woman aged 25-40 years who had recovered from COVID-19.

CDR3 nucleotides: TGTGCCAGCAGCGTAGATAACGACTTGGGCAATGAGCAGTTCTTC. Its translation: CASSVDNDLGNEQFF. The chain recombines TRBV9 with TRBJ2-1; D not resolved. CDR1 is SGDLS, CDR2 YYNGEE, per germline. V lost 0 bases to trimming and J lost 6 bases, with 13 bases between them. The CDR3 loop spans 15 amino acids.